Following are 25 T cell receptor beta chains from one sample sequenced in a study of T cells after yellow fever vaccination. One entry per CDR3 protein, called by TCRdb with MiXCR from the 5' RACE reads. The table has some 150,000 distinct CDR3 sequences, roughly 9% seen once. This specimen was CD8+ T cells sorted from PBMCs, taken 45 days after the yellow fever booster vaccination. The receptor source for this set is a man younger than 30 who received the YFV17D yellow fever vaccine.

The chain employs TRBV12-3 or TRBV12-4 and TRBJ2-5; D is ambiguous. V gave up 6 bases and J gave up 1 base, with 9 bases separating them. The CDR3 runs 13 residues. Here the CDR3 DNA reads TGTGCCAGCAGCTGGATGCTCCAAGAGACCCAGTACTTC. This sequence encodes CASSWMLQETQYF.

V is TRBV7-6 and J is TRBJ1-4; D perhaps matches TRBD1 (5 bases). Germline lookup yields CDR1 SGHVS and CDR2 FNYEAQ. The CDR3 is 15 residues long. Trimming removed 1 base from V and 3 bases from J, with 9 bases in between. CDR3 loop: CASSLGGEPNEKLFF. CDR3 coding DNA: TGTGCCAGCAGCTTAGGGGGGGAACCTAATGAAAAACTGTTTTTT.

This clonotype was found a few times. The V call is TRBV10-3, the J call TRBJ1-3, with D perhaps matching TRBD1 (6 bases). This CDR3 comprises 15 residues. Trimming took 8 bases from V and 4 from J, leaving 18 bases between them. Germline V gene lookup returns CDR1 ENHRY and CDR2 SYGVKD. For the CDR3, the DNA is TGTGCCATCTCCATTAGGGGGTTTGACGGAAACACCATATATTTT. It codes for CAISIRGFDGNTIYF.

In this sample, this clonotype turned up a few times. This chain uses TRBV7-3 with TRBJ1-2; no clear D gene. V was cut by 3 bases and J by 8 bases, with 13 bases left in between. The germline V gene encodes CDR1 SGHTA and CDR2 FQGTGA. This CDR3 comprises 13 residues. CDR3 nucleotides: TGTGCCAGCAGCTTCTATCCACGAGAGGGCTACACCTTC. Its protein is CASSFYPREGYTF.

The CDR3 loop is CASSPPLATLSYNEQFF. DNA for the CDR3: TGTGCCAGCTCACCACCTCTAGCGACCCTCTCCTACAATGAGCAGTTCTTC. The V and J genes are TRBV18 and TRBJ2-1; possible D gene TRBD2, 6 bases. Trimming shortened V by 0 bases and J by 0 bases, and 12 bases separated the two germline ends. Germline CDR1 reads KGHSH; CDR2 reads LQKENI. The CDR3 is 17 residues long.

This clonotype came up a few times. CDR3 loop: CASSVWGGAQGETQYF. CDR3 in DNA: TGCGCCAGCAGCGTTTGGGGGGGGGCGCAGGGAGAGACCCAGTACTTC. J is TRBJ2-5 and V is TRBV5-1; D may be TRBD2 (7 bases). V lost 4 bases and J 4 bases, leaving 20 bases between the germline ends. Germline assignment: CDR1 SGHRS and CDR2 YFSETQ. CDR3 size: 16 residues.

J is TRBJ1-2 and V is TRBV29-1; no definite D call. The CDR3 consists of 11 residues. Per germline, CDR1 SQVTM and CDR2 ANQGSEA. Trimming took off 6 bases at V and 5 bases at J, with 10 bases between the two ends. CDR3 DNA: TGCAGCGTCCAGGAAGGGTATGGCTACACCTTC. Protein product: CSVQEGYGYTF.

The V call is TRBV19, the J call TRBJ1-5; D remains unclear. Between the trimmed V and J ends, which lost 4 bases and 7 bases, there was a span of 11 bases. CDR1 and CDR2 (germline): LNHDA, SQIVND (reference sequence). The length of the CDR3 is 13 residues. CDR3 region: CASSSFLGQPQHF. CDR3 DNA: TGTGCCAGTAGTAGTTTCCTCGGACAGCCCCAGCATTTT.

This clonotype came up a few times. V gene TRBV27 combines with J gene TRBJ1-2; tentative D call: TRBD1 (5 bases). V gave up 0 bases and J gave up 2 bases, with 7 bases separating them. Germline V CDR1 and CDR2: MNHEY, SMNVEV (reference sequence). This CDR3 contains 14 residues. The CDR3 nucleotides are TGTGCCAGCAGTTTATCGGCAGGGAACTATGGCTACACCTTC. Translation gives CASSLSAGNYGYTF.

This clonotype has at least ten counts. The V gene is TRBV20-1, the J gene TRBJ1-4, with D perhaps TRBD1 (5 bases). The CDR3 runs 14 residues. Trimming stripped 1 base from V and 6 bases from J, with 12 bases between. CDR1 and CDR2 (germline): DFQATT, SNEGSKA (reference sequence). CDR3 protein: CSARGAGTYEKLFF. CDR3 sequence (DNA): TGCAGTGCTAGAGGAGCCGGGACTTATGAAAAACTGTTTTTT.

This clonotype was counted a few times. The chain uses TRBV6-5 and TRBJ1-6; 8 bases map to TRBD1. Germline V lookup: CDR1 MNHEY, CDR2 SVGAGI. The CDR3 is 20 amino acids. Trimming at V came to 0 bases and at J to 5 bases, leaving 15 bases not matched to a gene. DNA for the CDR3: TGTGCCAGCAGTTACTCGAGTTTGTATAGCAGGGGGCGAGATAATTCACCCCTCCACTTT. This codes for CASSYSSLYSRGRDNSPLHF.

This clonotype was recorded at least ten times. The CDR3 protein is CASSQKTVNTEAFF. CDR3 DNA: TGCGCCAGCAGCCAAAAGACGGTAAACACTGAAGCTTTCTTT. The V gene is TRBV4-1, the J gene TRBJ1-1; D uncertain. Germline CDR1 is MGHRA and CDR2 is YSYEKL. There are 14 residues in the CDR3. The germline V and J ends were trimmed by 2 bases and 2 bases, with 9 bases remaining between them.

This clonotype was seen only a few times. V usage is TRBV20-1 and J usage is TRBJ2-3, with 8 bases matching TRBD1. The CDR3 spans 16 residues. Germline lookup yields CDR1 DFQATT and CDR2 SNEGSKA (reference sequence). Germline trimming cut 3 bases from V and 1 base from J; bases unmatched to any gene: 9. CDR3 sequence (DNA): TGCAGTGCTAGGGATGACAGGGGCCCTCGCACAGATACGCAGTATTTT. Amino acid sequence: CSARDDRGPRTDTQYF.

This rearrangement joins TRBV6-1 to TRBJ2-3, with D uncertain. Germline loops: CDR1 MNHNS, CDR2 SASEGT. This CDR3 has 15 residues. Trimming pared 5 bases from V and 0 bases from J, leaving 12 bases between. The CDR3 sequence is CASSPLTFSTDTQYF. DNA for the CDR3: TGTGCCAGCAGTCCCCTGACATTTAGCACAGATACGCAGTATTTT.

The chain combines TRBV4-1 with TRBJ2-1; TRBD1 might be the D (6 bases). The CDR3 consists of 16 residues. Trimming left V 4 bases short and J 3 bases short, with 16 bases between. In germline, CDR1 is MGHRA, CDR2 YSYEKL. For the CDR3, the DNA is TGCGCCAGCAGCCCACAACAGGGATCCCTCTACAATGAGCAGTTCTTC. The encoded protein is CASSPQQGSLYNEQFF.

The rearrangement uses TRBV6-2 or TRBV6-3 and TRBJ2-4, with D possibly being TRBD1 or TRBD2 (5 bases each). CDR1 and CDR2 from the germline V gene are MNHEY and SVGEGT. Trimming took off 5 bases at V and 1 base at J, with 15 bases between the two ends. This CDR3 has 16 amino acids. The CDR3, as DNA: TGTGCCAGCAGTCCCTTTTCGGGACCCGCCAAAAACATTCAGTACTTC. Amino acid sequence: CASSPFSGPAKNIQYF.

In this sample, this clonotype turned up a few times. This chain connects TRBV7-9 to TRBJ1-1; a possible D gene is TRBD1 (5 bases). CDR3 length equals 15 residues. CDR1 SEHNR and CDR2 FQNEAQ come from the germline V gene (reference sequence). V shed 5 bases and J shed 2 bases, with 15 bases lying between them. The CDR3 reads CASSRIGRANTEAFF. The CDR3 DNA sequence: TGTGCCAGCAGCCGCATCGGCAGGGCCAACACTGAAGCTTTCTTT.

The gene calls are TRBV11-2 and TRBJ2-2; a possible D gene is TRBD2 (6 bases). In germline, CDR1 is SGHAT, CDR2 FQNNGV. V shed 3 bases and J shed 4 bases, with 12 bases lying between them. The CDR3 covers 15 residues. The CDR3 reads CASSLGGRSTGELFF. Here the CDR3 DNA reads TGTGCCAGCAGCTTGGGGGGTAGAAGCACCGGGGAGCTGTTTTTT.

The rearrangement uses TRBV7-3 and TRBJ2-6, with D possibly being TRBD2 (5 bases). Trimming left V 2 bases short and J 1 base short, with 12 bases between. CDR3 length: 17 amino acids. The V gene's germline CDR1 is SGHTA and CDR2 FQGTGA. CDR3 protein: CASSLGRSGSGANVLTF. For the CDR3, the DNA is TGTGCCAGCAGCTTAGGGCGGTCGGGGTCTGGGGCCAACGTCCTGACTTTC. The full variable domain, its missing parts supplied by reference TRBV7-3 and TRBJ2-6, is GAGVSQTPSNKVTEKGKYVELRCDPISGHTALYWYRQSLGQGPEFLIYFQGTGAADDSGLPNDRFFAVRPEGSVSTLKIQRTERGDSAVYLCASSLGRSGSGANVLTFGAGSRLTVL.

The chain is built from TRBV6-5 and TRBJ1-1; D gene ambiguous. From germline, CDR1 is MNHEY and CDR2 SVGAGI. CDR3 length: 15 amino acids. Trimming pared 0 bases from V and 3 bases from J, leaving 11 bases between. The CDR3 region has the DNA TGTGCCAGCAGTTACTCGATATCGTCAGACACTGAAGCTTTCTTT. Its protein product is CASSYSISSDTEAFF.

The chain has TRBV9 and TRBJ1-2; 8 bases line up with TRBD1. From germline, CDR1 is SGDLS and CDR2 YYNGEE. Unmatched junction bases numbered 1, after V lost 0 bases and J lost 3 bases. The CDR3 runs 14 residues. The CDR3 DNA reads as TGTGCCAGCAGCGTAGTGACAGGGGACTATGGCTACACCTTC. This codes for CASSVVTGDYGYTF. The full variable domain, its missing parts supplied by reference TRBV9 and TRBJ1-2, is DSGVTQTPKHLITATGQRVTLRCSPRSGDLSVYWYQQSLDQGLQFLIQYYNGEERAKGNILERFSAQQFPDLHSELNLSSLELGDSALYFCASSVVTGDYGYTFGSGTRLTVV.

In this sample, this clonotype turned up many times. The chain carries TRBV7-6 and TRBJ2-3; the D is unclear. The CDR3 extends over 13 amino acids. CDR1 SGHVS and CDR2 FNYEAQ come from the germline V gene. V lost 5 bases and J lost 2, with 8 bases in between. CDR3 DNA sequence: TGTGCCAGCAGCCGATCACCCACAGATACGCAGTATTTT. Residues: CASSRSPTDTQYF.

This chain joins TRBV7-8 and TRBJ2-5; 9 bases are a match to TRBD2. The CDR3 runs to 17 residues. V lost 1 base to trimming and J lost 5 bases; unmatched junction nucleotides: 11. CDR1 and CDR2 from the germline V gene are SGHVS and FQNEAQ. The CDR3 DNA is TGTGCCAGCAGCTTAGGTCGAATGACTAGCGGAGGGGAGACCCAGTACTTC. This translates into CASSLGRMTSGGETQYF. The full variable domain, its missing parts supplied by reference TRBV7-8 and TRBJ2-5, is GAGVSQSPRYKVAKRGQDVALRCDPISGHVSLFWYQQALGQGPEFLTYFQNEAQLDKSGLPSDRFFAERPEGSVSTLKIQRTQQEDSAVYLCASSLGRMTSGGETQYFGPGTRLLVL.

This clonotype was counted only a few times. The rearrangement links TRBV7-9 to TRBJ2-5; 8 bases are a match to TRBD1. CDR1 and CDR2 (germline): SEHNR, FQNEAQ (reference sequence). The CDR3 has 12 amino acids. V was clipped by 6 bases and J by 3 bases; unmatched bases: 0. CDR3 sequence (DNA): TGTGCCAGCAGGACAGGGGAAGAGACCCAGTACTTC. Its translation is CASRTGEETQYF.

Many counts were recorded for this clonotype. The chain's CDR3 is CASSAGQANYGYTF. DNA of the CDR3: TGTGCCAGCAGTGCGGGACAAGCTAACTATGGCTACACCTTC. The chain has TRBV12-3 or TRBV12-4 and TRBJ1-2, with D tentatively TRBD1 (6 bases). The CDR3 extends over 14 amino acids. The germline V and J ends were trimmed by 5 bases and 0 bases, with 10 bases remaining between them.